This TCR beta chain was identified during a study of T-cell reconstitution after alpha-beta-depleted transplantation in children. For TCRbeta, the library was prepared with unique molecular identifiers. MiXCR was run by TCRdb on the PCR reads, yielding one entry per CDR3 protein. The sample lists 750,000 to 950,000 distinct CDR3 sequences; roughly 15% were seen once. Deletions cut 1 base from V and 0 bases from J, with 13 bases between. Germline CDR1 and CDR2: SEHNR and FQNEAQ (reference sequence). The CDR3 has 17 residues. The chain links TRBV7-9 to TRBJ1-3; a weak D match, TRBD1 (5 bases). This TCR was recovered from a male patient under 18 who had a stem cell transplant for acute lymphoblastic leukemia, so the T cells may come from the graft donor. Sequenced material: PBMCs, mostly from graft donor cells, taken 360 days after TCRalphabeta/CD19-depleted stem cell transplant. The CDR3 region has the DNA TGTGCCAGCAGCTTAGGTGGCAGGGCCAACTCTGGAAACACCATATATTTT. This translates into CASSLGGRANSGNTIYF.